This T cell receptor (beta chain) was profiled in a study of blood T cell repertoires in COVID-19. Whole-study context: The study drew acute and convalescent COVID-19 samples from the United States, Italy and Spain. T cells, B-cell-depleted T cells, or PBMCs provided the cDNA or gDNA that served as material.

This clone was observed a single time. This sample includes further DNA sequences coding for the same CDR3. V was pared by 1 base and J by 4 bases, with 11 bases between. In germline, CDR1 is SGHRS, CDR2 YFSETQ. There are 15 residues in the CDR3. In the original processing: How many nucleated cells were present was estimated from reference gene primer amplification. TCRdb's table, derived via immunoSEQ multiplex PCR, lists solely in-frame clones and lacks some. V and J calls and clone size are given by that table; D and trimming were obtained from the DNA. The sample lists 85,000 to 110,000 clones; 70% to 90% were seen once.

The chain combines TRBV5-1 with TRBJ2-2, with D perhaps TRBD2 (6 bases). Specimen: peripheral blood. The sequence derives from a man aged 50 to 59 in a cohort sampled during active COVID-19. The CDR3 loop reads CASSLNRGSTGELFF. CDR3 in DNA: TGCGCCAGCAGCTTGAACCGGGGGAGCACCGGGGAGCTGTTTTTT.